This entry lists 8 T cell receptor beta chains sequenced from one sample in a study of blood T cell repertoires in COVID-19. Assay: immunoSEQ multiplex PCR; the TCRdb copy retains only in-frame clones and omits some. The sample records around 340,000 clones, approximately 86% being singletons. Sequencing was done on a sample of peripheral blood. All receptors derive from a woman in her sixties with COVID-19, enrolled during active disease.

V is TRBV5-1 and J is TRBJ1-4; D unresolved. This CDR3 contains 14 residues. Looked up from germline, CDR1 is SGHRS and CDR2 is YFSETQ. V lost 2 bases and J lost 7, with 12 bases in between. The CDR3 DNA sequence: TGCGCCAGCAGCTTAGTTGGGGAGGGTGAAAAACTGTTTTTT. It yields the protein CASSLVGEGEKLFF.

The chain couples TRBV6-5 to TRBJ1-1; D gene ambiguous. This CDR3 has 11 residues. From germline, CDR1 is MNHEY and CDR2 SVGAGI. In DNA form, the CDR3 reads TGTGCAAGTGTCAGTTCCACTGAAGCTTTCTTT. It translates to CASVSSTEAFF.

This clone was counted between two and nine times. The chain recombines TRBV9 with TRBJ1-1; D gene unclear. The V gene lost 0 bases and the J gene lost 1 base, with 7 bases spanning the gap. This CDR3 is built from 14 residues. Looked up from germline, CDR1 is SGDLS and CDR2 is YYNGEE. The CDR3 reads CASSVGVKNTEAFF. The CDR3 DNA reads TGTGCCAGCAGCGTAGGAGTCAAGAACACTGAAGCTTTCTTT.

The genes are TRBV7-2 and TRBJ2-1; the D is unclear. The ends were cut back, 4 bases at V and 4 bases at J, with 17 bases in the middle. The CDR3 totals 16 residues. In germline, CDR1 is SGHTA, CDR2 FQGNSA. The CDR3 sequence: CASSSPTGALYNEQFF. DNA of the CDR3: TGTGCCAGCAGCTCCCCGACTGGAGCATTGTACAATGAGCAGTTCTTC.

For this clone: This sample also contains other DNA sequences that code for the same CDR3. The V and J genes are TRBV7-3 and TRBJ2-5; D is perhaps TRBD1 (5 bases). Germline lookup yields CDR1 SGHTA and CDR2 FQGTGA. V was pared by 2 bases and J by 5 bases, with 9 bases between. The CDR3 sequence is 13 residues long. The DNA of the CDR3 is TGTGCCAGCAGCTTACAGGGTCGGGAGACCCAGTACTTC. This gives the protein CASSLQGRETQYF.

The rearrangement uses TRBV6-5 and TRBJ2-2; unclear D gene. The CDR3 has 15 amino acids. The V end lost 10 bases, the J end lost 0 bases, and 15 bases lay between the germline ends. CDR1 is MNHEY, CDR2 SVGAGI, per germline. The CDR3 DNA follows: TGTGCCACCTGTTACACTACACCGAACACCGGGGAGCTGTTTTTT. Protein: CATCYTTPNTGELFF.

The chain carries TRBV5-6 and TRBJ2-5, with 7 bases that match TRBD1. The germline gives CDR1 SGHDT, CDR2 YYEEEE. The ends lost 3 bases at V and 0 bases at J; junction bases unmatched: 8. CDR3 length equals 16 residues. CDR3 nucleotide sequence: TGTGCCAGCAGCTGGCAGACAGGGACGTACCAAGAGACCCAGTACTTC. Translation: CASSWQTGTYQETQYF.

This clone was seen more than once but under ten times. V usage is TRBV18 and J usage is TRBJ1-1, with D unclear. This CDR3 is 15 amino acids long. Trimming stripped 3 bases from V and 4 bases from J, with 15 bases between. CDR1 is KGHSH, CDR2 LQKENI, per germline. CDR3 coding DNA: TGTGCCAGCTCACCGGGCTTGTTAGAGTTCACTGAAGCTTTCTTT. Protein sequence: CASSPGLLEFTEAFF.